This record covers a single T cell receptor beta chain. Antigen: not known. The data are from a study of shared clonotypes between healthy human individuals. Study-wide findings and caveats: Relative to memory subsets, naive subsets generally showed larger estimated richness.

Libraries were prepared by immunoSEQ multiplex PCR; TCRdb keeps only in-frame clonotypes and omits some of them. Altogether millions of clones are present, roughly 95% being singletons, with the ten largest covering around 1.1%. The CDR3 is 15 residues long. Trimming cost V 1 base and J 0 bases, with 9 bases left between them. Germline V gene data show CDR1 as SGHDT and CDR2 as YYEEEE. Naive CD8 cells comprised CD45RO-negative, CCR7-positively selected cells, excluding terminally differentiated effector memory CD45RA+ cells. The source is a man in his late teens or twenties in good health. The sequencing sample was made of naive CD8+ T cells sorted from blood. This chain joins TRBV5-6 and TRBJ2-3; D gene unclear. The chain's CDR3 is CASSLWTDSTDTQYF. CDR3 DNA: TGTGCCAGCAGCTTGTGGACGGATAGCACAGATACGCAGTATTTT. The complete variable domain, with remaining parts taken from reference TRBV5-6 and TRBJ2-3, reads DAGVTQSPTHLIKTRGQQVTLRCSPKSGHDTVSWYQQALGQGPQFIFQYYEEEERQRGNFPDRFSGHQFPNYSSELNVNALLLGDSALYLCASSLWTDSTDTQYFGPGTRLTVL.